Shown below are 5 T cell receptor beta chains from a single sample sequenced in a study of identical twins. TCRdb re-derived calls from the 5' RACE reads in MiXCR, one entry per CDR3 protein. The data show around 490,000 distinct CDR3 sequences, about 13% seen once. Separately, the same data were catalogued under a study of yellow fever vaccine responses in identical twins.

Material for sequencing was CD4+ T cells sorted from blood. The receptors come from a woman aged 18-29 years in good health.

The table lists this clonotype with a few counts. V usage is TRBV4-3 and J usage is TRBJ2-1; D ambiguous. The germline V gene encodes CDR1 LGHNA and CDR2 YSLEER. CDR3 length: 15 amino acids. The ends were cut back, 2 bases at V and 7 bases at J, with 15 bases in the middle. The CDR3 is CASSQNHLLGNEQFF. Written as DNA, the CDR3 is TGCGCCAGCAGCCAAAACCATCTACTGGGTAATGAGCAGTTCTTC.

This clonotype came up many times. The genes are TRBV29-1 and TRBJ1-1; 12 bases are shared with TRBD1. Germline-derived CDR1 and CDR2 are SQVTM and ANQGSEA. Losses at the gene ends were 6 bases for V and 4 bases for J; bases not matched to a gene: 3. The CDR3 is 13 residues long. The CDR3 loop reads CSVEGQGATEAFF. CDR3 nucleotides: TGCAGCGTAGAGGGACAGGGGGCCACTGAAGCTTTCTTT.

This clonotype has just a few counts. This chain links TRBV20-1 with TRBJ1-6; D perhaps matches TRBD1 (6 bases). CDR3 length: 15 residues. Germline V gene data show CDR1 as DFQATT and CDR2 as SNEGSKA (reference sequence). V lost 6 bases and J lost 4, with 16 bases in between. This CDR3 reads CSAKSGGGYNSPLHF. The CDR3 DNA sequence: TGCAGTGCGAAGTCTGGGGGCGGGTATAATTCACCCCTCCACTTT.

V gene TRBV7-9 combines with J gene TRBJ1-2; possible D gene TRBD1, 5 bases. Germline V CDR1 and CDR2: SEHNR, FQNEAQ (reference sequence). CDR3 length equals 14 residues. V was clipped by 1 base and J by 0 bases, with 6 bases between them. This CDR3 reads CASSLDRPNYGYTF. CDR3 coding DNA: TGTGCCAGCAGCTTAGACAGGCCTAACTATGGCTACACCTTC.

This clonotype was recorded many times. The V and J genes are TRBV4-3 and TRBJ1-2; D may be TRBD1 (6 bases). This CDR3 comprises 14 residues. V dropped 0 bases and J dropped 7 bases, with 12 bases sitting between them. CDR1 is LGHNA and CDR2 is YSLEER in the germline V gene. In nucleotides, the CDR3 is TGCGCCAGCAGCCAAGACTGGGGGGGCCTTGGCTACACCTTC. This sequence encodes CASSQDWGGLGYTF.